This T cell receptor beta chain was sequenced for a study of cytomegalovirus exposure and HLA in healthy donors. Whole-study results and caveats: Three CMV-associated chains were confirmed in vitro to be specific for CMV antigens. Reportedly, diagnosis of cytomegalovirus status by the classifier showed high specificity and sensitivity.

Assay: immunoSEQ multiplex PCR; the TCRdb copy retains only in-frame clones and omits some. The sample contains about 49,000 clones, roughly nine tenths of which appear only once. Points on this clone: Antigen specificity is unknown.

Sequencing was carried out using PBMCs. The sequence came from a man between 18 and 35 years old in good health and CMV-seronegative.

CDR3 coding DNA: TGCAGCGTTGTCGTACAGGAAGAGTCTGGAAACACCATATATTTT. It encodes CSVVVQEESGNTIYF. The J gene is TRBJ1-3, the V gene TRBV29-1; weak D call: TRBD1 (5 bases). Per the germline V gene, CDR1 is SQVTM and CDR2 is ANQGSEA. The V gene lost 4 bases and the J gene lost 1 base, with 14 bases spanning the gap. The length of the CDR3 is 15 residues.